This entry lists 18 T cell receptor beta chains sequenced from one sample in a study of vaccination effects on CD4 cells after COVID-19. The protocol was immunoSEQ multiplex PCR, while the TCRdb copy is restricted to in-frame clones and leaves out a portion. The sample lists 25,000 to 35,000 clones, 70% to 75% seen once, with approximately 15% in the top ten. Scientists isolated CD4+ T cells after an approximately ten-day culture period ended. Each person got two doses of an mRNA SARS-CoV-2 vaccine, BNT162b2 or mRNA-1273. Their antigens are not known. The sample here was CD4+ T cells from PBMCs cultured without peptide, taken after COVID-19 vaccination. The source is a human donor who received a COVID-19 vaccine.

This rearrangement joins TRBV28 to TRBJ1-1, with a tentative D call TRBD1 (6 bases). The germline gives CDR1 MDHEN, CDR2 SYDVKM. Trimming stripped 8 bases from V and 5 bases from J, with 18 bases between. CDR3 length equals 14 residues. The CDR3 sequence is CASLQRGGGTEAFF. In DNA form, the CDR3 reads TGTGCCAGCCTTCAGAGGGGAGGGGGGACTGAAGCTTTCTTT.

This chain joins TRBV5-1 and TRBJ1-1, with 7 bases that match TRBD1. Germline V gene sequence: CDR1 SGHRS, CDR2 YFSETQ. The trim removed 3 bases at V and 1 base at J, leaving 9 bases unmatched. The CDR3 totals 16 residues. This chain's CDR3 is CASSYGIGGANTEAFF. CDR3 in DNA: TGCGCCAGCAGCTATGGAATAGGGGGCGCGAACACTGAAGCTTTCTTT.

The chain recombines TRBV19 with TRBJ2-5; D is ambiguous. Trimming removed 6 bases from V and 1 base from J, with 18 bases in between. The CDR3 has 16 residues. Per the germline V gene, CDR1 is LNHDA and CDR2 is SQIVND (reference sequence). CDR3 DNA: TGTGCCAGTAGCCCGAGATTCCTCCTTGGCCAAGAGACCCAGTACTTC. The encoded protein is CASSPRFLLGQETQYF.

In this sample, this clone turned up a few times. The chain employs TRBV5-1 and TRBJ1-3; 9 nucleotides agree with TRBD1. The germline V gene has CDR1 SGHRS and CDR2 YFSETQ. The J segment lost 5 bases and the V segment lost 3 bases, leaving 6 bases of the junction unmatched. This CDR3 has 15 residues. The CDR3 sequence: CASSYSGQGRNTIYF. The CDR3 DNA reads as TGCGCCAGCAGCTACTCCGGACAGGGGCGAAACACCATATATTTT.

CDR3 sequence (DNA): TGCAGTGCTAGTGGGACAGGGGGATCAACTAACTATGGCTACACCTTC. Its protein is CSASGTGGSTNYGYTF. This chain links TRBV20-1 with TRBJ1-2; TRBD1 matches at 11 bases. V trimming: 3 bases; J trimming: 0 bases; junction bases outside the gene matches: 6. This CDR3 is 16 amino acids long. Germline CDR1 and CDR2: DFQATT and SNEGSKA (reference sequence).

V usage is TRBV5-6 and J usage is TRBJ1-6, with no clear D. V was pared by 4 bases and J by 6 bases, with 17 bases between. In germline, CDR1 is SGHDT, CDR2 YYEEEE. The CDR3 is 16 amino acids. The CDR3: CASSAQREHPNSPLHF. CDR3 DNA: TGTGCCAGCAGCGCACAGAGGGAACACCCTAATTCACCCCTCCACTTT.

The genes are TRBV19 and TRBJ1-1; a possible D gene is TRBD1 (6 bases). Trimming took 6 bases from V and 3 from J, leaving 17 bases between them. CDR3 length: 15 residues. Germline V gene sequence: CDR1 LNHDA, CDR2 SQIVND (reference sequence). The CDR3 protein is CASRRTGQQDTEAFF. CDR3 coding DNA: TGTGCCAGTAGACGAACAGGGCAGCAGGACACTGAAGCTTTCTTT.

This clone turned up a few times. V usage is TRBV18 and J usage is TRBJ1-4; D ambiguous. The CDR3 covers 16 residues. The V gene lost 2 bases and the J gene lost 8 bases, with 18 bases spanning the gap. Germline V CDR1 and CDR2: KGHSH, LQKENI. In DNA, the CDR3 is TGTGCCAGCTCACCAGGGCGGGCATCTTCGAGGGAAAAACTGTTTTTT. This codes for CASSPGRASSREKLFF.

The chain links TRBV18 to TRBJ1-1; tentative D call: TRBD1 (5 bases). V lost 4 bases, J lost 3 bases, and 6 bases lay in between. Germline V gives CDR1 KGHSH, CDR2 LQKENI. The CDR3 consists of 12 residues. The CDR3: CASSRGDTEAFF. In DNA form, the CDR3 reads TGTGCCAGCTCACGGGGGGACACTGAAGCTTTCTTT.

The gene calls are TRBV5-6 and TRBJ1-1; 8 bases are a match to TRBD1. The CDR3 has 14 residues. V shed 2 bases, J shed 5 bases, and the junction held 5 bases outside the gene matches. Germline lookup yields CDR1 SGHDT and CDR2 YYEEEE. In DNA form, the CDR3 reads TGTGCCAGCAGCTTAGTTCAGGGGGCGACTGAAGCTTTCTTT. Protein: CASSLVQGATEAFF.

This chain links TRBV27 with TRBJ1-2; no clear D gene. V lost 3 bases and J 0 bases, leaving 17 bases between the germline ends. Germline CDR1 reads MNHEY; CDR2 reads SMNVEV (reference sequence). The CDR3 covers 17 residues. The CDR3 nucleotides are TGTGCCAGCAGTTTTTTGTCCCCTGGCAGGACTAACTATGGCTACACCTTC. Encoded protein: CASSFLSPGRTNYGYTF.

This clone was seen only once. V gene TRBV21-1 combines with J gene TRBJ1-2; the table's D call, TRBD1, has no DNA check behind it. TRBV21-1 is marked as a pseudogene. There are 17 residues in the CDR3. The CDR3 sequence: CASSKLGGTGGCYGYTF. The CDR3 DNA sequence: TGTGCCAGCAGCAAACTAGGGGGGACAGGGGGCTGCTATGGCTACACCTTC.

This clone was counted only a few times. V and J are TRBV5-1 and TRBJ1-6, with D uncertain. Germline V lookup: CDR1 SGHRS, CDR2 YFSETQ. The V end lost 5 bases, the J end lost 8 bases, and 14 bases lay between the germline ends. The CDR3 loop spans 14 amino acids. The CDR3 spells CASSRNGFDSPLHF. CDR3 sequence (DNA): TGCGCCAGCAGTAGAAACGGTTTTGATTCACCCCTCCACTTT. The full variable domain, completed using reference TRBV5-1 and TRBJ1-6, is KAGVTQTPRYLIKTRGQQVTLSCSPISGHRSVSWYQQTPGQGLQFLFEYFSETQRNKGNFPGRFSGRQFSNSRSEMNVSTLELGDSALYLCASSRNGFDSPLHFGNGTRLTVT.

The CDR3 loop reads CASSTERGRNTGELFF. The CDR3 nucleotides are TGTGCCAGCAGCACCGAGCGGGGGAGGAACACCGGGGAGCTGTTTTTT. This chain joins TRBV5-4 and TRBJ2-2; 8 bases map to TRBD2. The V gene end was trimmed by 4 bases and the J gene end by 1 base; junction bases not matched to a gene: 6. The CDR3 extends over 16 amino acids. Germline CDR1 and CDR2: SGHNT and YYREEE (reference sequence).

The chain combines TRBV9 with TRBJ2-1; no clear D gene. The CDR3 totals 15 residues. CDR1 is SGDLS, CDR2 YYNGEE, per germline. Trimming cost V 3 bases and J 5 bases, with 15 bases left between them. The CDR3 DNA reads as TGTGCCAGCAGCGGAGCTTCCGGGCTAAACAATGAGCAGTTCTTC. Its protein product is CASSGASGLNNEQFF.

Only one count was recorded for this clone. This chain uses TRBV6-2 or TRBV6-3 with TRBJ2-7; 8 nucleotides match TRBD2. Germline values: CDR1 MNHEY, CDR2 SVGEGT. The CDR3 runs to 16 residues. V lost 2 bases and J lost 3; bases outside the gene matches: 9. The CDR3 sequence is CASSYPRQRGNYEQYF. The CDR3 DNA reads as TGTGCCAGCAGTTACCCAAGGCAGCGGGGGAACTACGAGCAGTACTTC.

This clone was seen a handful of times. CDR3 nucleotide sequence: TGTGCCAGCACCGCCGCCGGCAATCAGCCCCAGCATTTT. It translates to CASTAAGNQPQHF. The chain has TRBV12-3 or TRBV12-4 and TRBJ1-5, with no clear D. V shed 7 bases and J shed 2 bases, with 9 bases lying between them. This CDR3 has 13 residues.

The rearrangement links TRBV28 to TRBJ2-3; D not certain. V was trimmed by 7 bases and J by 0 bases, leaving 8 bases between them. Germline CDR1 MDHEN, CDR2 SYDVKM. CDR3 length equals 13 residues. CDR3: CASTWDSTDTQYF. CDR3 DNA: TGTGCCAGCACCTGGGATAGCACAGATACGCAGTATTTT.